This TCR beta chain came from a study of blood T cell repertoires in COVID-19. Sequenced by immunoSEQ multiplex PCR; TCRdb stores in-frame clones only, minus some. Of approximately 300,000 clones listed, under 90% are singletons. The sequencing input was peripheral blood. The sequence was collected from a woman in her 30s with COVID-19, enrolled during active disease.

Written as DNA, the CDR3 is TGTGCCAGCAGTGAGCTAGGCTGGAACACTGAAGCTTTCTTT. Its protein is CASSELGWNTEAFF. The rearrangement uses TRBV2 and TRBJ1-1; D uncertain. V lost 3 bases to trimming and J lost 1 base, with 9 bases between them. Germline lookup yields CDR1 SNHLY and CDR2 FYNNEI. The CDR3 length is 14 residues.